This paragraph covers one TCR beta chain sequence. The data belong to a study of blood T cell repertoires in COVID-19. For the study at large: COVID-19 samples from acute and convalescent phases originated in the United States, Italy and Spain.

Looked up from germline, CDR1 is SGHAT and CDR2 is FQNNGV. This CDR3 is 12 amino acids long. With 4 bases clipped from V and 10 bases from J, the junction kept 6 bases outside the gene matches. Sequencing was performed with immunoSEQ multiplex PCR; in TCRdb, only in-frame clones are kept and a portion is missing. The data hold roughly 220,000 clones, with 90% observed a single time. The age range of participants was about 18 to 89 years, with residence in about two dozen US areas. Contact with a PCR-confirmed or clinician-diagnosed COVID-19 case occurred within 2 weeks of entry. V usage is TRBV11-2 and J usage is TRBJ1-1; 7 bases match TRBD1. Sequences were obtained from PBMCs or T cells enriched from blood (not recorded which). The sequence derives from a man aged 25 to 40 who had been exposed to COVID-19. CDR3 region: CASSSTGDGAFF. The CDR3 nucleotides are TGTGCCAGCAGCTCCACAGGGGACGGAGCTTTCTTT.